The 24 T cell receptor beta chains in this list originate from one sample, sequenced in a study of blood T cell repertoires in COVID-19. Sequencing was performed with immunoSEQ multiplex PCR; in TCRdb, only in-frame clones are kept and a portion is missing. The data show some 58,000 clones, about 81% seen once. The sequenced material came from peripheral blood. The origin of the receptors is a man in his 60s with COVID-19, enrolled during active disease.

The chain recombines TRBV5-6 with TRBJ2-7, with D perhaps matching TRBD1 (6 bases). The CDR3 spans 14 residues. The germline gives CDR1 SGHDT, CDR2 YYEEEE. Between the trimmed V and J ends, which lost 0 bases and 2 bases, there was a span of 9 bases. The CDR3 loop is CASSLAQGTYEQYF. The CDR3 region has the DNA TGTGCCAGCAGCTTGGCCCAGGGGACCTACGAGCAGTACTTC.

Here the CDR3 DNA reads TGTGCCAGCAGCTTCCGTAGCGGAGAGACCCAGTACTTC. This sequence encodes CASSFRSGETQYF. The rearrangement joins TRBV9 to TRBJ2-5; TRBD2 is a possible D gene (6 bases). CDR1 SGDLS and CDR2 YYNGEE come from the germline V gene. This CDR3 is 13 amino acids long. V was cut by 4 bases and J by 4 bases, with 11 bases left in between. The full variable domain, in which reference TRBV9 and TRBJ2-5 provide the parts outside the CDR3, is DSGVTQTPKHLITATGQRVTLRCSPRSGDLSVYWYQQSLDQGLQFLIQYYNGEERAKGNILERFSAQQFPDLHSELNLSSLELGDSALYFCASSFRSGETQYFGPGTRLLVL.

The V and J genes are TRBV30 and TRBJ2-1; 10 bases agree with TRBD2. CDR1 and CDR2 from the germline V gene are GTSNPN and SVGIG (reference sequence). The junction had 9 bases not matched to a gene; V was cut back by 2 bases and J by 2 bases. The CDR3 runs to 17 residues. CDR3 DNA sequence: TGTGCCTGGAGTACAGGGACTAGCGCCGGGGCCTACAATGAGCAGTTCTTC. Its protein product is CAWSTGTSAGAYNEQFF. Complete variable domain (other parts from reference TRBV30 and TRBJ2-1): SQTIHQWPATLVQPVGSPLSLECTVEGTSNPNLYWYRQAAGRGLQLLFYSVGIGQISSEVPQNLSASRPQDRQFILSSKKLLLSDSGFYLCAWSTGTSAGAYNEQFFGPGTRLTVL.

In this sample, this clone turned up a few times. The V and J genes are TRBV2 and TRBJ2-3, with D perhaps matching TRBD2 (6 bases). The V end was cut by 6 bases, the J end by 0 bases, with 10 bases between. The germline V gene encodes CDR1 SNHLY and CDR2 FYNNEI. The CDR3 length is 14 residues. The CDR3 spells CASSGSGSTDTQYF. Here the CDR3 DNA reads TGTGCCAGCAGCGGAAGCGGGAGCACAGATACGCAGTATTTT. Full variable domain (outside the CDR3, taken from reference TRBV2 and TRBJ2-3): EPEVTQTPSHQVTQMGQEVILRCVPISNHLYFYWYRQILGQKVEFLVSFYNNEISEKSEIFDDQFSVERPDGSNFTLKIRSTKLEDSAMYFCASSGSGSTDTQYFGPGTRLTVL.

This clone was seen a handful of times. The chain carries TRBV5-1 and TRBJ2-7; tentatively, D is TRBD1 (6 bases). The CDR3 consists of 14 residues. The ends were cut back, 0 bases at V and 3 bases at J, with 10 bases in the middle. Germline CDR1 reads SGHRS; CDR2 reads YFSETQ. The CDR3 is CASSLGTDSYEQYF. CDR3 DNA: TGCGCCAGCAGCTTGGGGACAGACAGCTACGAGCAGTACTTC.

In this sample, this clone turned up once. The V gene is TRBV16, the J gene TRBJ1-1; the D is unclear. The germline V and J ends were trimmed by 0 bases and 1 base, with 9 bases remaining between them. The germline V gene has CDR1 KGHSY and CDR2 FQNENV. The CDR3 is 15 amino acids. CDR3 sequence reads: CASSQSTASNTEAFF. In DNA, the CDR3 is TGTGCCAGCAGCCAATCCACAGCTTCGAACACTGAAGCTTTCTTT.

The rearrangement uses TRBV6-1 and TRBJ2-1; the match to TRBD1 covers 8 bases. Germline-derived CDR1 and CDR2 are MNHNS and SASEGT. The length of the CDR3 is 17 residues. Losses at the gene ends were 4 bases for V and 5 bases for J; bases not matched to a gene: 13. The CDR3 reads CASSGSRDRTTNNEQFF. As DNA, the CDR3 is TGTGCCAGCAGTGGGTCCCGGGACAGGACGACTAACAATGAGCAGTTCTTC.

The V and J genes are TRBV6-4 and TRBJ2-7; weak D call: TRBD2 (6 bases). The V gene's germline CDR1 is MRHNA and CDR2 SNTAGT. The CDR3 is 15 amino acids. The V end was cut by 2 bases, the J end by 2 bases, with 13 bases between. CDR3 amino acids: CASSDTDGGPYEQYF. The DNA of the CDR3 is TGTGCCAGCAGTGACACTGACGGGGGTCCCTACGAGCAGTACTTC.

This clone was counted a few times. This chain links TRBV10-3 with TRBJ2-7; the match to TRBD1 covers 7 bases. J gave up 3 bases and V 1 base, and 3 bases lay outside the gene matches. This CDR3 contains 14 residues. Germline lookup yields CDR1 ENHRY and CDR2 SYGVKD. In DNA, the CDR3 is TGTGCCATCAGTGAGTACGGGACAGTCTACGAGCAGTACTTC. Protein: CAISEYGTVYEQYF.

The J gene is TRBJ2-3, the V gene TRBV4-3; D possibly corresponds to TRBD1 (6 bases). Germline-derived CDR1 and CDR2 are LGHNA and YSLEER. Trimming removed 1 base at V and 0 bases at J, with 11 bases between. The length of the CDR3 is 16 residues. CDR3 sequence: CASSQGSGASTDTQYF. The CDR3, as DNA: TGCGCCAGCAGCCAAGGATCAGGGGCGAGCACAGATACGCAGTATTTT.

The CDR3: CASSRSSGNSYEQYF. CDR3 nucleotides: TGTGCCAGCAGCCGTTCTAGCGGCAACTCCTACGAGCAGTACTTC. The chain employs TRBV7-2 and TRBJ2-7; TRBD2 agrees at 7 bases. Germline values: CDR1 SGHTA, CDR2 FQGNSA. The CDR3 consists of 15 residues. V gave up 5 bases and J gave up 0 bases; unmatched junction bases: 7. The full variable domain, with the rest looked up from reference TRBV7-2 and TRBJ2-7, is GAGVSQSPSNKVTEKGKDVELRCDPISGHTALYWYRQSLGQGLEFLIYFQGNSAPDKSGLPSDRFSAERTGGSVSTLTIQRTQQEDSAVYLCASSRSSGNSYEQYFGPGTRLTVT.

The chain combines TRBV3-1 (or the pseudogene TRBV3-2) with TRBJ2-7, with D possibly being TRBD2 (5 bases). V lost 4 bases and J lost 0, with 16 bases in between. This CDR3 contains 16 residues. Germline V gene lookup returns CDR1 LGHDT and CDR2 YNNKEL (reference sequence). The CDR3 coding sequence is TGTGCCAGCAGCCCTTTGCTAGGGAGAAACTCCTACGAGCAGTACTTC. Residues: CASSPLLGRNSYEQYF.

The V gene is TRBV5-7, the J gene TRBJ2-7; a possible D gene is TRBD1 (6 bases). TRBV5-7 is assigned to the ORF class and has an uncertain function. The CDR3 contains 18 residues. Trimming removed 0 bases at V and 3 bases at J, with 22 bases between. DNA for the CDR3: TGTGCCAGCAGCTTGGGATATCAGGGGTCGCCCCCCAACTACGAGCAGTACTTC. It yields the protein CASSLGYQGSPPNYEQYF.

This clone occurred a few times. The CDR3 reads CASSIHNPGQMFF. Here the CDR3 DNA reads TGTGCCAGTAGTATACATAATCCGGGACAGATGTTTTTT. This chain links TRBV19 with TRBJ1-4; TRBD1 aligns across 7 bases. Trimming removed 2 bases from V and 15 bases from J; junction bases left unmatched: 9. The length of the CDR3 is 13 residues. From germline, CDR1 is LNHDA and CDR2 SQIVND (reference sequence).

The CDR3 bases are TGTGCCAGCAGGGACAGGTCAGTCAACTATGGCTACACCTTC. The encoded protein is CASRDRSVNYGYTF. V usage is TRBV6-5 and J usage is TRBJ1-2; TRBD1 matches 7 bases. This CDR3 is built from 14 residues. Looked up from germline, CDR1 is MNHEY and CDR2 is SVGAGI. After removal of 6 bases from V and 2 bases from J, the junction contained 6 bases not matched to a gene.

This clone has only a few counts. The chain links TRBV3-1 (or the pseudogene TRBV3-2) to TRBJ1-1; D perhaps matches TRBD1 (6 bases). Germline V CDR1 and CDR2: LGHDT, YNNKEL (reference sequence). Trimming took off 8 bases at V and 1 base at J, with 8 bases between the two ends. This CDR3 region has 12 residues. DNA for the CDR3: TGTGCCAGCGCGACAGGGAACACTGAAGCTTTCTTT. Amino acids: CASATGNTEAFF.

The chain recombines TRBV4-1 with TRBJ1-3, with D hard to call. The CDR3 runs to 14 residues. V was clipped by 1 base and J by 4 bases, with 8 bases between them. CDR1 and CDR2 (germline): MGHRA, YSYEKL. The CDR3 protein is CASSQGSIGNTIYF. CDR3 nucleotides: TGCGCCAGCAGCCAAGGTTCTATCGGAAACACCATATATTTT.

The count of this clone is one. Here the CDR3 DNA reads TGTGCCAGCAGCCAACCGGACAGGGCGGTGAATGGCTACACCTTC. Residues: CASSQPDRAVNGYTF. The chain has TRBV7-9 and TRBJ1-2; 8 positions agree with TRBD1. This CDR3 is 15 amino acids long. The germline CDR1 and CDR2 sequences are SEHNR and FQNEAQ (reference sequence). V lost 5 bases and J lost 6; bases outside the gene matches: 11. The whole variable domain, filled in from reference TRBV7-9 and TRBJ1-2, reads DTGVSQNPRHKITKRGQNVTFRCDPISEHNRLYWYRQTLGQGPEFLTYFQNEAQLEKSRLLSDRFSAERPKGSFSTLEIQRTEQGDSAMYLCASSQPDRAVNGYTFGSGTRLTVV.

This clone was seen more than once but under ten times. V and J are TRBV5-4 and TRBJ1-3, with 9 positions matching TRBD1. The CDR3 runs 18 residues. From germline, CDR1 is SGHNT and CDR2 YYREEE (reference sequence). V trimming: 5 bases; J trimming: 3 bases; junction bases outside the gene matches: 15. The CDR3 spells CASSPSRDRASFGNTIYF. CDR3 nucleotides: TGTGCCAGCAGTCCGTCCCGGGACAGGGCAAGTTTTGGAAACACCATATATTTT.

This chain connects TRBV9 to TRBJ1-2; the D gene is possibly TRBD1 (5 bases). Trimming took 3 bases from V and 1 from J, leaving 13 bases between them. There are 15 residues in the CDR3. Germline CDR1 and CDR2: SGDLS and YYNGEE. The CDR3 loop reads CASSGTGYYNYGYTF. Here the CDR3 DNA reads TGTGCCAGCAGCGGTACAGGCTACTATAACTATGGCTACACCTTC.

The rearrangement links TRBV2 to TRBJ2-5; 9 bases are a match to TRBD2. With V trimmed by 4 bases and J by 4 bases, 10 bases remained unmatched. The V gene's germline CDR1 is SNHLY and CDR2 FYNNEI. The CDR3 contains 16 residues. The CDR3 sequence: CASSGASGGPGETQYF. Here the CDR3 DNA reads TGTGCCAGCAGTGGGGCGAGCGGGGGGCCGGGAGAGACCCAGTACTTC.

The V call is TRBV5-4, the J call TRBJ2-3; TRBD1 might be the D (6 bases). Trimming stripped 4 bases from V and 6 bases from J, with 15 bases between. CDR1 and CDR2 (germline): SGHNT, YYREEE (reference sequence). The CDR3 length is 14 residues. This chain's CDR3 is CASSLQVGQDTQYF. The CDR3 nucleotides are TGTGCCAGCAGCCTACAGGTCGGACAGGATACGCAGTATTTT.

Concerning this clone itself: Relative to the germline gene, one junction end is altered; a read error may explain this. The V call is TRBV30, the J call TRBJ1-6; tentative D call: TRBD1 (5 bases). The CDR3 consists of 15 residues. Germline CDR1 GTSNPN, CDR2 SVGIG (reference sequence). The CDR3 here is CACPPGGSSNSPLHF. The CDR3 DNA reads TGTGCCTGCCCTCCGGGGGGATCCTCTAATTCACCCCTCCACTTT.

This clone was seen repeatedly, ten times or more. The chain joins TRBV5-1 to TRBJ1-6; D is uncertain. The V end lost 4 bases, the J end lost 4 bases, and 12 bases lay between the germline ends. The CDR3 length is 15 residues. Germline V lookup: CDR1 SGHRS, CDR2 YFSETQ. CDR3 sequence: CASSPSSDYNSPLHF. The CDR3 nucleotides read TGCGCCAGCAGCCCCTCATCAGATTATAATTCACCCCTCCACTTT. The variable domain in full, with the rest retrieved from reference TRBV5-1 and TRBJ1-6, is KAGVTQTPRYLIKTRGQQVTLSCSPISGHRSVSWYQQTPGQGLQFLFEYFSETQRNKGNFPGRFSGRQFSNSRSEMNVSTLELGDSALYLCASSPSSDYNSPLHFGNGTRLTVT.